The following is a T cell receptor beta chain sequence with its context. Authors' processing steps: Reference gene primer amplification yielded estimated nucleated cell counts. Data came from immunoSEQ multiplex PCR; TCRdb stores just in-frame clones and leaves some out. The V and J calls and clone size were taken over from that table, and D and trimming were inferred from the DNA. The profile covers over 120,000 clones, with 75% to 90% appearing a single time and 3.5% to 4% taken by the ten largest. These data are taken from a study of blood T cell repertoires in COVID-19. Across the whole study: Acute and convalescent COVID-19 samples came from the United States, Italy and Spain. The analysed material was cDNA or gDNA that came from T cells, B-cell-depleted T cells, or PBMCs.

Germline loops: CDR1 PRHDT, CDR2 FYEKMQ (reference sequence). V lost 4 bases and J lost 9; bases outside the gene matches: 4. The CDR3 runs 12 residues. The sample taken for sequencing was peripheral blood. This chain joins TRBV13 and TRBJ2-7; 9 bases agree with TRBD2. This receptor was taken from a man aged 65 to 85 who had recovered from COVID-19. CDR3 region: CASSWGLAVQYF. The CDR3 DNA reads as TGTGCCAGCAGCTGGGGACTAGCAGTGCAGTACTTC.